This T cell receptor beta chain is drawn from a study of blood T cell repertoires in COVID-19. Study-level information: There were acute and convalescent COVID-19 samples, and they came from the United States, Italy and Spain. In each case, the material was cDNA or gDNA derived from T cells, B-cell-depleted T cells, or PBMCs.

Clones were read by immunoSEQ multiplex PCR, and TCRdb kept only the in-frame ones, dropping some. The sample records approximately 260,000 clones, more than 70% being singletons. The CDR3 consists of 12 residues. V lost 8 bases and J 6 bases, leaving 12 bases between the germline ends. Germline V gene lookup returns CDR1 PRHDT and CDR2 FYEKMQ (reference sequence). The rearrangement links TRBV13 to TRBJ2-3, with D unresolved. The receptor was derived from a woman in her thirties or forties who had recovered from COVID-19. The source material was peripheral blood. This CDR3 is CASYAFADTQYF. In nucleotides, the CDR3 is TGTGCCAGCTACGCCTTCGCGGATACGCAGTATTTT.